What follows are 9 T cell receptor beta chains derived from one specimen sequenced in a study of blood T cells in healthy people across ages (dated by TCRdb to the mid-2010s). Libraries were prepared through 5' RACE. The sequencer listed for this sample is Illumina HiSeq 2500. A second roughly 7 to 11 cycle PCR used a sample-barcoded 5' primer and a J-beta primer mix. TCRdb cleaned the public reads at Q25 with fastp, built clones with MiXCR and kept in-frame beta chains. Here each entry gathers all rows of one CDR3 protein and keeps the most common genes and DNA. Present in this sample are about 380,000 distinct CDR3 sequences, about 49% of which were seen just once. Together, the top ten hold over 40% of the sample. The specimen was blood. The receptors come from a man between 60 and 75 years old in good health.

The genes are TRBV28 and TRBJ2-1; 9 nucleotides agree with TRBD2. The CDR3 spans 14 residues. Trimming took 6 bases from V and 4 from J; bases not matched to a gene: 4. Germline loops: CDR1 MDHEN, CDR2 SYDVKM. The CDR3 sequence: CASRRGGGYNEQFF. Here the CDR3 DNA reads TGTGCCAGCAGGCGGGGGGGGGGATACAATGAGCAGTTCTTC.

This clonotype has more than one count but fewer than ten. The chain uses TRBV20-1 and TRBJ2-3, with D perhaps matching TRBD1 or TRBD2 (5 bases each). This CDR3 is built from 15 residues. Germline assignment: CDR1 DFQATT and CDR2 SNEGSKA (reference sequence). The V end lost 0 bases, the J end lost 1 base, and 11 bases lay between the germline ends. The CDR3 bases are TGCAGTGCTAGAGATAGAAGGGGACGCACAGATACGCAGTATTTT. Protein: CSARDRRGRTDTQYF.

This clonotype was seen more than once but under ten times. CDR3 loop: CASSLTGISYEQYF. For the CDR3, the DNA is TGTGCCAGCAGTTTGACAGGCATCTCCTACGAGCAGTACTTC. The chain recombines TRBV28 with TRBJ2-7, with D perhaps matching TRBD1 (6 bases). V shed 3 bases and J shed 0 bases, with 9 bases lying between them. CDR1 and CDR2 from the germline V gene are MDHEN and SYDVKM. This CDR3 has 14 residues.

This sequence joins TRBV12-3 or TRBV12-4 and TRBJ2-4, with D unclear. Between the trimmed V and J ends, which lost 3 bases and 8 bases, there was a span of 5 bases. The CDR3 length is 11 residues. Here the CDR3 DNA reads TGTGCCAGCAGTTTGGTAGACATTCAGTACTTC. Its translation: CASSLVDIQYF.

This clonotype was detected only once. This chain joins TRBV7-9 and TRBJ2-7; no clear D gene. This CDR3 is 14 amino acids long. CDR1 SEHNR and CDR2 FQNEAQ come from the germline V gene (reference sequence). Trimming removed 5 bases at V and 3 bases at J, with 14 bases between. As DNA, the CDR3 is TGTGCCAGCAGCCAGAGTTGGATGGACTACGAGCAGTACTTC. Translated, it gives CASSQSWMDYEQYF. The entire variable domain, with the rest obtained from reference TRBV7-9 and TRBJ2-7, is as follows: DTGVSQNPRHKITKRGQNVTFRCDPISEHNRLYWYRQTLGQGPEFLTYFQNEAQLEKSRLLSDRFSAERPKGSFSTLEIQRTEQGDSAMYLCASSQSWMDYEQYFGPGTRLTVT.

V usage is TRBV6-1 and J usage is TRBJ1-5; D is possibly TRBD1 (6 bases). The germline V gene encodes CDR1 MNHNS and CDR2 SASEGT. This CDR3 is 14 amino acids long. Between the trimmed V and J ends, which lost 0 bases and 7 bases, there was a span of 10 bases. In nucleotides, the CDR3 is TGTGCCAGCAGTGAAGCGCGGGGGCGGCAGCCCCAGCATTTT. Translating it yields CASSEARGRQPQHF.

The chain employs TRBV7-2 and TRBJ1-5, with a tentative D call TRBD1 (5 bases). The CDR3 consists of 14 residues. Trimming shortened V by 4 bases and J by 9 bases, and 16 bases separated the two germline ends. The germline gives CDR1 SGHTA, CDR2 FQGNSA. The CDR3 region is CASSSTRDGRPQHF. CDR3 DNA sequence: TGTGCCAGCAGCTCGACCCGGGACGGGCGGCCCCAGCATTTT.

The chain carries TRBV20-1 and TRBJ1-6; perhaps TRBD1 as D (5 bases). With 0 bases removed from V and 4 bases from J, the gap between germline ends came to 16 bases. Germline CDR1 and CDR2: DFQATT and SNEGSKA (reference sequence). The CDR3 is 17 residues long. The DNA for the CDR3 is TGCAGTGCTAGAGATGCGGGACGGGGGAATTATAATTCACCCCTCCACTTT. Residues: CSARDAGRGNYNSPLHF.

The V and J genes are TRBV29-1 and TRBJ2-7; unclear D gene. CDR1 is SQVTM, CDR2 ANQGSEA, per germline. The CDR3 has 11 amino acids. The CDR3 loop is CGTLTMGEQYF. CDR3 coding DNA: TGCGGTACCCTGACAATGGGGGAGCAGTACTTC.